This entry lists 19 T cell receptor beta chains sequenced from one sample in a study of T cell repertoires and leukemia-associated antigens. TCRdb independently ran MiXCR on the 5' RACE reads; one entry per CDR3 protein. The profile shows roughly 12,000 distinct CDR3 sequences, about 41% of them singletons. Their target antigens are unknown. Sequenced input: CD3+ T cells sorted from blood and cultured. The origin of the receptors is a female donor in good health.

The chain carries TRBV7-9 and TRBJ2-7; D perhaps matches TRBD1 (5 bases). The V gene's germline CDR1 is SEHNR and CDR2 FQNEAQ (reference sequence). The CDR3 totals 14 residues. Between the trimmed V and J ends, which lost 1 base and 2 bases, there was a span of 9 bases. Here the CDR3 reads CASSLVAGPYEQYF. Here the CDR3 DNA reads TGTGCCAGCAGCTTAGTCGCAGGGCCCTACGAGCAGTACTTC. The full variable domain, with the rest looked up from reference TRBV7-9 and TRBJ2-7, is DTGVSQNPRHKITKRGQNVTFRCDPISEHNRLYWYRQTLGQGPEFLTYFQNEAQLEKSRLLSDRFSAERPKGSFSTLEIQRTEQGDSAMYLCASSLVAGPYEQYFGPGTRLTVT.

As for this clonotype: Here the CDR3 omits its conserved ending phenylalanine or tryptophan, so a read error is the likely source. The DNA is left out, because the CDR3 cannot be placed on it with certainty; the CDR3 is given as TCRdb lists it. V usage is TRBV6-6 and J usage is TRBJ2-1. CDR1 and CDR2 from the germline V gene are MNHNY and SVGAGI (reference sequence). The CDR3 numbers 18 amino acids, ends counted. This CDR3 is CASSYPHFFRESYNERFL.

This clonotype came up a few times. The chain carries TRBV7-3 and TRBJ2-3; 7 nucleotides align to TRBD2. CDR1 is SGHTA, CDR2 FQGTGA, per germline. V gave up 2 bases and J gave up 5 bases; unmatched junction bases: 4. The CDR3 contains 14 residues. The CDR3: CASSLGAGEDTQYF. CDR3 sequence (DNA): TGTGCCAGCAGCTTAGGGGCGGGAGAAGATACGCAGTATTTT.

The chain carries TRBV25-1 and TRBJ1-1; unclear D gene. The germline V gene has CDR1 MGHDK and CDR2 SYGVNS. This CDR3 comprises 13 residues. V lost 4 bases and J 1 base, leaving 7 bases between the germline ends. The CDR3 sequence is CASSVGRNTEAFF. CDR3 nucleotide sequence: TGTGCCAGCAGTGTAGGGAGGAACACTGAAGCTTTCTTT.

V is TRBV11-2 and J is TRBJ2-2; 7 nucleotides line up with TRBD1. CDR3 length equals 14 residues. V gave up 4 bases and J gave up 6 bases; unmatched junction bases: 5. Germline CDR1 reads SGHAT; CDR2 reads FQNNGV. CDR3 DNA: TGTGCCAGCAGCTGGGCAGGGGGTTCCGGGGAGCTGTTTTTT. It encodes CASSWAGGSGELFF.

This rearrangement joins TRBV5-1 to TRBJ2-1, with a tentative D call TRBD2 (5 bases). The V end was cut by 0 bases, the J end by 5 bases, with 21 bases between. CDR1 SGHRS and CDR2 YFSETQ come from the germline V gene. This CDR3 comprises 18 residues. CDR3: CASSLALVRRVNDNEQFF. CDR3 sequence (DNA): TGCGCCAGCAGCTTGGCCCTCGTGCGGCGGGTCAACGACAATGAGCAGTTCTTC.

Comment on this clonotype: A much larger clone is a single base away; this may be a read error. The chain combines TRBV7-3 with TRBJ2-1; D ambiguous. Germline V lookup: CDR1 SGHTA, CDR2 FQGTGA. CDR3 length equals 15 residues. The CDR3 region is CASSLSRGSYNEQSF. CDR3 nucleotide sequence: TGTGCCAGCAGCTTATCCCGAGGCTCCTACAATGAGCAGTCCTTC.

Points on this clonotype: A much larger clonotype is one base distant, so this may be a read error. This chain connects TRBV5-1 to TRBJ2-1, with 11 bases lining up with TRBD2. The CDR3 is 19 amino acids. Unmatched junction bases numbered 17, after V lost 3 bases and J lost 6 bases. Per germline, CDR1 SGHRS and CDR2 YFSETQ. CDR3: CASSSPPRSALAGVNEQFF. CDR3 DNA: TGCGCCAGCAGCTCCCCCCCCCGGTCGGCACTAGCGGGAGTCAATGAGCAGTTCTTC. Full variable domain (missing parts from reference TRBV5-1 and TRBJ2-1): KAGVTQTPRYLIKTRGQQVTLSCSPISGHRSVSWYQQTPGQGLQFLFEYFSETQRNKGNFPGRFSGRQFSNSRSEMNVSTLELGDSALYLCASSSPPRSALAGVNEQFFGPGTRLTVL.

Note on this clonotype: The conserved phenylalanine or tryptophan is not found at the CDR3 terminus, so this likely reflects a read error. The CDR3 region has the DNA TGTGCCAGCAGCAGTGGACTAAAGGCTGCGTACGGGCAGTACTCC. Its translation is CASSSGLKAAYGQYS. The chain recombines TRBV7-2 with TRBJ2-7; D is perhaps TRBD2 (6 bases). The CDR3 runs 15 residues. CDR1 and CDR2 from the germline V gene are SGHTA and FQGNSA.

This chain uses TRBV15 with TRBJ2-7, with 11 bases fitting TRBD2. V gave up 3 bases and J gave up 1 base; unmatched junction bases: 5. CDR1 LNHNV and CDR2 YYDKDF come from the germline V gene (reference sequence). The CDR3 runs 16 residues. CDR3 sequence: CATSSPGLADSYEQYF. The CDR3 bases are TGTGCCACCAGCAGCCCGGGACTAGCGGATTCCTACGAGCAGTACTTC.

This clonotype turned up a few times. This chain connects TRBV5-1 to TRBJ2-1, with 13 bases identical to TRBD2. Germline V gene sequence: CDR1 SGHRS, CDR2 YFSETQ. Germline trimming cut 3 bases from V and 6 bases from J; bases unmatched to any gene: 12. This CDR3 has 18 residues. The CDR3 region has the DNA TGCGCCAGCAGCTGGACGACCGGACTAGCGGGAGCCCCCAATGAGCAGTTCTTC. It specifies CASSWTTGLAGAPNEQFF.

The rearrangement joins TRBV4-2 to TRBJ2-1; the D is unclear. V lost 2 bases to trimming and J lost 5 bases, with 10 bases between them. The CDR3 totals 14 residues. Germline V lookup: CDR1 LGHNA, CDR2 YNFKEQ. The CDR3 loop reads CASSQLISNNEQFF. The CDR3 DNA is TGTGCCAGCAGCCAACTAATCTCGAACAATGAGCAGTTCTTC.

In this sample, this clonotype turned up many times. The chain has TRBV7-9 and TRBJ1-4; D is uncertain. This CDR3 region has 12 residues. Germline V CDR1 and CDR2: SEHNR, FQNEAQ (reference sequence). Trimming took off 3 bases at V and 7 bases at J, with 6 bases between the two ends. CDR3 region: CASSFGGEKLFF. In DNA form, the CDR3 reads TGTGCCAGCAGCTTCGGTGGTGAAAAACTGTTTTTT.

The V call is TRBV11-1, the J call TRBJ2-1; D unresolved. The CDR3 totals 15 residues. Germline V gene sequence: CDR1 SGHAT, CDR2 FQDESV (reference sequence). V lost 3 bases and J 6 bases, leaving 15 bases between the germline ends. The CDR3 nucleotides read TGTGCCAGCAGCTTGGATGGTCAATTAGGCAATGAGCAGTTCTTC. Translating gives CASSLDGQLGNEQFF. Variable domain in full (rest from reference TRBV11-1 and TRBJ2-1): EAEVAQSPRYKITEKSQAVAFWCDPISGHATLYWYRQILGQGPELLVQFQDESVVDDSQLPKDRFSAERLKGVDSTLKIQPAELGDSAMYLCASSLDGQLGNEQFFGPGTRLTVL.

This clonotype was observed a few times. This rearrangement joins TRBV5-6 to TRBJ2-3; unclear D gene. The J call may be wrong; the DNA end is better matched by TRBJ1-5. There are 14 residues in the CDR3. Germline V gene sequence: CDR1 SGHDT, CDR2 YYEEEE. In DNA form, the CDR3 reads TGTGCCAGCAGCACCCTAGCCAGCACAGATACGCAGCATTTT. It translates to CASSTLASTDTQHF.

The chain recombines TRBV12-3 or TRBV12-4 with TRBJ2-1; a possible D gene is TRBD1 (6 bases). Trimming cost V 7 bases and J 5 bases, with 18 bases left between them. CDR3 length: 15 amino acids. CDR3 residues: CASKTGRIYNNEQFF. In DNA, the CDR3 is TGTGCCAGCAAAACAGGGAGAATTTATAACAATGAGCAGTTCTTC.

As regards this clonotype: Relative to the germline gene, one junction end is altered; a read error may explain this. Here the CDR3 DNA reads TGTGCGACAAGCAGAGATTTAACCCGGAGTACGGGCTACGAGCAATACTTC. Translation gives CATSRDLTRSTGYEQYF. The chain couples TRBV15 to TRBJ2-7, with D unclear. Germline CDR1 and CDR2: LNHNV and YYDKDF (reference sequence). This CDR3 is 17 amino acids long.

The chain employs TRBV7-3 and TRBJ2-3; the match to TRBD2 covers 8 bases. Germline V gives CDR1 SGHTA, CDR2 FQGTGA. The CDR3 is 13 residues long. V trimming: 2 bases; J trimming: 14 bases; junction bases outside the gene matches: 9. The CDR3 coding sequence is TGTGCCAGCAGCTTAGAAGCGGGAGCCTTGGCGTATTTT. The encoded protein is CASSLEAGALAYF.

The rearrangement joins TRBV7-2 to TRBJ2-1; D remains unclear. Trimming took 3 bases from V and 10 from J, leaving 13 bases between them. Germline-derived CDR1 and CDR2 are SGHTA and FQGNSA. The CDR3 has 13 amino acids. The CDR3 sequence is CASSLKPELEQFF. The DNA of the CDR3 is TGTGCCAGCAGCTTGAAGCCAGAACTGGAGCAGTTCTTC.